Each of the 16 T cell receptor beta chains below was sequenced from the same sample in a study of cytomegalovirus exposure and HLA in healthy donors. PCR was performed using 60 Vbeta and 13 Jbeta primers. Produced via immunoSEQ multiplex PCR; TCRdb's table is partial and in-frame only. The sample shows over 150,000 clones, 75% to 90% of them seen only once. Sequenced sample: PBMCs. The receptors were sampled from a boy aged 2 to 10 in good health and CMV-seronegative.

The V and J genes are TRBV6-1 and TRBJ2-7, with D maybe TRBD2 (5 bases). The CDR3 runs to 13 residues. Germline-derived CDR1 and CDR2 are MNHNS and SASEGT. The germline V and J ends were trimmed by 6 bases and 6 bases, with 15 bases remaining between them. The CDR3 spells CASRGRAEGEQYV. CDR3 DNA sequence: TGTGCCAGCAGGGGCCGGGCAGAGGGCGAGCAGTACGTC.

V usage is TRBV18 and J usage is TRBJ1-1; 8 bases line up with TRBD1. The length of the CDR3 is 14 residues. Germline V gene data show CDR1 as KGHSH and CDR2 as LQKENI. V shed 5 bases and J 5 bases; nucleotides not matched to a gene: 7. DNA for the CDR3: TGTGCCAGCTCAGCCGACAGGGGAGGGACTGAAGCTTTCTTT. It yields the protein CASSADRGGTEAFF.

This chain joins TRBV18 and TRBJ2-3; 8 positions agree with TRBD1. Trimming took 5 bases from V and 5 from J; bases not matched to a gene: 3. This CDR3 comprises 13 residues. CDR1 and CDR2 from the germline V gene are KGHSH and LQKENI. The chain's CDR3 is CASSGTGGDTQYF. CDR3 nucleotide sequence: TGTGCCAGCTCAGGCACAGGGGGAGATACGCAGTATTTT.

The rearrangement links TRBV2 to TRBJ1-1; TRBD1 might be the D (6 bases). Germline CDR1 reads SNHLY; CDR2 reads FYNNEI. The CDR3 extends over 14 amino acids. Trimming removed 4 bases from V and 1 base from J, with 10 bases in between. CDR3 nucleotide sequence: TGTGCCAGCAGTGGATCACAGGGGAACACTGAAGCTTTCTTT. Protein product: CASSGSQGNTEAFF.

The chain employs TRBV4-1 and TRBJ1-5, with a tentative D call TRBD1 (5 bases). The CDR3 is made up of 19 amino acids. V was trimmed by 1 base and J by 3 bases, leaving 22 bases between them. The germline V gene encodes CDR1 MGHRA and CDR2 YSYEKL. This chain's CDR3 is CASSQVYRETALVNQPQHF. The DNA of the CDR3 is TGCGCCAGCAGCCAAGTGTATCGGGAGACAGCCCTGGTCAATCAGCCCCAGCATTTT.

The chain joins TRBV6-1 to TRBJ2-1; the match to TRBD2 covers 7 bases. Germline assignment: CDR1 MNHNS and CDR2 SASEGT. This CDR3 spans 16 amino acids. V shed 2 bases, J shed 8 bases, and the junction held 12 bases outside the gene matches. The CDR3 coding sequence is TGTGCCAGCAGTGAAAGGGAGGGGATGTTGGGCGATGAGCAGTTCTTC. Translation gives CASSEREGMLGDEQFF.

The V call is TRBV6-1, the J call TRBJ1-2; TRBD1 is a possible D gene (5 bases). Trimming removed 1 base at V and 6 bases at J, with 18 bases between. Per the germline V gene, CDR1 is MNHNS and CDR2 is SASEGT. This CDR3 contains 16 residues. The CDR3 DNA is TGTGCCAGCAGTGAAGGCGACAGTCGTAACCCTCATGGCTACACCTTC. It encodes CASSEGDSRNPHGYTF.

This sequence joins TRBV6-6 and TRBJ2-1; 7 bases fit TRBD2. The germline V gene has CDR1 MNHNY and CDR2 SVGAGI (reference sequence). The CDR3 sequence is 13 residues long. V lost 3 bases to trimming and J lost 7 bases; unmatched junction nucleotides: 3. The CDR3 DNA sequence: TGTGCCAGCAGTTATGGCGGGAGAAATGAGCAGTTCTTC. The encoded protein is CASSYGGRNEQFF.

This chain uses TRBV5-6 with TRBJ1-3; 8 nucleotides agree with TRBD1. The CDR3 is made up of 15 amino acids. V trimming: 3 bases; J trimming: 4 bases; junction bases outside the gene matches: 6. Germline loops: CDR1 SGHDT, CDR2 YYEEEE. The CDR3 sequence: CASSSGGAGGNTIYF. CDR3 nucleotide sequence: TGTGCCAGCAGCTCAGGGGGCGCGGGAGGAAACACCATATATTTT.

The rearrangement joins TRBV6-1 to TRBJ1-5; unclear D gene. Germline CDR1 is MNHNS and CDR2 is SASEGT. V was cut by 3 bases and J by 1 base, with 4 bases left in between. The CDR3 length is 13 residues. DNA for the CDR3: TGTGCCAGCAGTGACCGGAGCAATCAGCCCCAGCATTTT. It codes for CASSDRSNQPQHF.

The chain employs TRBV7-2 and TRBJ1-5; D gene unclear. The length of the CDR3 is 14 residues. Germline CDR1 reads SGHTA; CDR2 reads FQGNSA. Between the trimmed V and J ends, which lost 2 bases and 6 bases, there was a span of 11 bases. CDR3 nucleotides: TGTGCCAGCAGCTTATCCGGGTACGGTCAGCCCCAGCATTTT. This encodes CASSLSGYGQPQHF.

The chain combines TRBV5-4 with TRBJ1-3; no reliable D call. V was clipped by 5 bases and J by 0 bases, with 6 bases between them. Per the germline V gene, CDR1 is SGHNT and CDR2 is YYREEE (reference sequence). CDR3 length: 13 residues. CDR3 sequence: CASSSSSGNTIYF. The CDR3 coding sequence is TGTGCCAGCAGTAGTAGCTCTGGAAACACCATATATTTT.

The chain joins TRBV7-6 to TRBJ1-5, with D maybe TRBD1 (5 bases). CDR1 is SGHVS, CDR2 FNYEAQ, per germline. CDR3 length: 16 residues. Trimming stripped 5 bases from V and 1 base from J, with 15 bases between. The CDR3 loop reads CASSPRSGRSNQPQHF. Here the CDR3 DNA reads TGTGCCAGCAGCCCTCGGTCAGGGAGGAGCAATCAGCCCCAGCATTTT.

As regards this clone: Other DNA sequences in this specimen translate into the identical CDR3. V is TRBV5-5 and J is TRBJ1-2, with D maybe TRBD1 (6 bases). This CDR3 region has 14 residues. The V gene's germline CDR1 is SGHKS and CDR2 YYEKEE (reference sequence). V was shortened by 0 bases and J by 2 bases, with 8 bases between the two germline ends. CDR3 sequence (DNA): TGTGCCAGCAGCTTGGACAGGGCAAACTATGGCTACACCTTC. Protein product: CASSLDRANYGYTF.

This chain uses TRBV13 with TRBJ2-3, with TRBD2 identical over 11 bases. Trimming took 5 bases from V and 5 from J; bases not matched to a gene: 6. Germline lookup yields CDR1 PRHDT and CDR2 FYEKMQ (reference sequence). CDR3 size: 15 residues. The CDR3 protein is CASSQRLAGRDTQYF. The CDR3 DNA reads as TGTGCCAGCAGCCAAAGACTAGCGGGGAGAGATACGCAGTATTTT.

The chain links TRBV4-1 to TRBJ1-1; D possibly corresponds to TRBD1 (6 bases). CDR1 is MGHRA and CDR2 is YSYEKL in the germline V gene. This CDR3 region has 12 residues. Trimming removed 6 bases at V and 5 bases at J, with 10 bases between. The DNA of the CDR3 is TGCGCCAGCAGTCAACAGGGAACTGAAGCTTTCTTT. This sequence encodes CASSQQGTEAFF.